The clone carrying this T cell receptor beta chain was picked up many times. Its specificity is not known. The library protocol tagged individual cDNA molecules with unique molecular identifiers. TCRdb recomputed calls from the 5' RACE reads with MiXCR, one row per CDR3 protein. Among tens of thousands of distinct CDR3 sequences listed, 4% to 5% were seen once. CDR1 and CDR2 (germline): LGHNT, FRNRAP. V lost 4 bases, J lost 4 bases, and 4 bases stayed unmatched. This CDR3 comprises 15 residues. The sample is drawn from a study of early T cells in non-severe SARS-CoV-2 infection. Study at large: Sequencing targeted bulk RNA from unsorted whole blood, leaving chains unpaired. Findings and limits, study-wide: Matching with VDJdb favored anti-spike CD8 responses (missing private and CD4 specificities).

The TCR sequence derives from an adult who was a healthcare worker with PCR-confirmed SARS-CoV-2 infection or an uninfected control (not recorded which). J is TRBJ2-6 and V is TRBV12-5; 7 bases map to TRBD1. The source material was whole blood. CDR3 sequence (DNA): TGTGCTAGTGGTTCCGGACAGGCCGGGGCCAACGTCCTGACTTTC. It yields the protein CASGSGQAGANVLTF.